The T cell receptor beta chain described here comes from a study of control samples from healthy donors and cancer patients. The J segment lost 1 base and the V segment lost 4 bases, leaving 8 bases of the junction unmatched. The germline gives CDR1 SGHKS, CDR2 YYEKEE (reference sequence). The CDR3 totals 16 residues. The repertoire was sequenced with immunoSEQ multiplex PCR; TCRdb's copy has only in-frame clones and lacks some. Seen here are 55,000 to 85,000 clones, more than 70% observed once, and the top ten hold roughly 2.4%. The receptor's source is a woman aged 50 to 60 with head and neck cancer. The rearrangement links TRBV5-5 to TRBJ2-5; 9 bases map to TRBD2. The sample comprised PBMCs. CDR3 sequence reads: CASSGASGVAQETQYF. DNA of the CDR3: TGTGCCAGCAGCGGCGCTAGCGGGGTGGCCCAAGAGACCCAGTACTTC.